This T cell receptor beta chain was recorded in a study of OX40 agonist ivuxolimab in advanced cancers. For the study at large: Melanoma, hepatocellular carcinoma, head and neck or renal cell cancer occurred in dose-escalation patients.

Concerning this clone: The antigen remains undetermined.

Sequencing used immunoSEQ multiplex PCR; TCRdb keeps in-frame clones, though not all of them. Of 55,000 to 75,000 clones in the sample, roughly 84% were seen once. Trimming cost V 5 bases and J 5 bases; bases outside gene matches: 5. CDR3 length equals 13 residues. CDR1 and CDR2 from the germline V gene are SQVTM and ANQGSEA. People who had autoimmune disease history or systemic immunosuppression were excluded. General observations from the study: CD8+ T cells averaged more expanded clones than CD4+.

This chain links TRBV29-1 with TRBJ2-1, with 8 bases matching TRBD1. The material was CD4+ or CD8+ T cells sorted from blood, obtained in a trial of the OX40 agonist ivuxolimab. This sequence originates from an adult with an advanced solid tumor such as melanoma, head and neck, liver or kidney cancer. CDR3 DNA sequence: TGCAGCGTTCGGGACAGGCGGGACAATGAGCAGTTCTTC. Translation: CSVRDRRDNEQFF.